This T cell receptor beta chain emerged from a study of human T cells and chemical hapten exposure. Whole-study context: Patients, largely female, had alopecia areata, totalis or universalis.

Sample time point: pre-sensitization, week 0. The treatment was: therapeutic diphenylcyclopropenone sensitization with weekly scalp DPC. Alopecia patients between 18 and 70 years old and suitable for DPC were used as donors. The starting material, unfractionated whole blood, was used for total RNA extraction. Each cDNA molecule in the library carried unique molecular identifiers. MiXCR, applied by TCRdb to the RACE reads, yields one record per CDR3 protein. The sample has more than 75,000 distinct CDR3 sequences, around 10% seen once. Germline lookup yields CDR1 SEHNR and CDR2 FQNEAQ (reference sequence). This CDR3 is 14 amino acids long. The ends were cut back, 5 bases at V and 0 bases at J, with 11 bases in the middle.

The clonotype originates from a woman in her forties with alopecia areata. Some clones in this sample may be carry-over from other donors' samples. Sample: whole blood, taken in connection with sensitization to the hapten diphenylcyclopropenone (DPC). The chain combines TRBV7-9 with TRBJ2-7; the D gene is possibly TRBD2 (6 bases). The CDR3 sequence is CASSPGLPSYEQYF. CDR3 DNA sequence: TGTGCCAGCAGCCCGGGACTGCCCTCCTACGAGCAGTACTTC.